This T cell receptor (beta chain) was identified in a study of cytomegalovirus exposure and HLA in healthy donors. Study results and limitations: Researchers catalogued 150 or so TCR beta chains as cytomegalovirus-associated. It was assumed in the presence/absence analyses that sequencing depth was roughly uniform across donors. The classifier reportedly diagnosed cytomegalovirus status with high sensitivity and specificity.

The PCR employed 60 Vbeta primers together with 13 Jbeta primers. The authors' processing: In a later analysis, about 9.9 million of approximately 80 million unique beta chains occurred in at least two donors. Here immunoSEQ multiplex PCR was the method, and the copy in TCRdb shows in-frame clones only, minus some. The DNA was the basis for D and trimming; V, J and clone size are from that table. The data hold fewer than 250,000 clones, with around three quarters observed a single time. V lost 4 bases and J lost 7; bases outside the gene matches: 12. The CDR3 consists of 16 residues. CDR1 MNHEY and CDR2 SMNVEV come from the germline V gene (reference sequence). Comment on this clone: Its target is not known.

Sequenced material: PBMCs. The receptor's source is a young woman in good health and CMV-seronegative. The gene calls are TRBV27 and TRBJ2-1; 8 bases are shared with TRBD1. CDR3 DNA sequence: TGTGCCAGCAGTTCGGTAACGGGACAGGTAATGAATGAGCAGTTCTTC. This gives the protein CASSSVTGQVMNEQFF.